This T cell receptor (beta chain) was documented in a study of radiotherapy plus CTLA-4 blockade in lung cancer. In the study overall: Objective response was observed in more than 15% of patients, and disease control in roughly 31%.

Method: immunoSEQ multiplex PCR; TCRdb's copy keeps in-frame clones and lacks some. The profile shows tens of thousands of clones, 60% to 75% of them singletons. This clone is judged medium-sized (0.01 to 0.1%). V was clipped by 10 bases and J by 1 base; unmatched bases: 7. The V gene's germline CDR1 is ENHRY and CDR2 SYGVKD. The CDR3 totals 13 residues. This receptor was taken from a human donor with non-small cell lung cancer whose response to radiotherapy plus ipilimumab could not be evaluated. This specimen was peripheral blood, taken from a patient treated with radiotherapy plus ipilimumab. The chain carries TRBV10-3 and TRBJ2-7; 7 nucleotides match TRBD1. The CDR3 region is CATEGDRSYEQYF. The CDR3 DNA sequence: TGTGCCACTGAGGGGGACAGATCCTACGAGCAGTACTTC.